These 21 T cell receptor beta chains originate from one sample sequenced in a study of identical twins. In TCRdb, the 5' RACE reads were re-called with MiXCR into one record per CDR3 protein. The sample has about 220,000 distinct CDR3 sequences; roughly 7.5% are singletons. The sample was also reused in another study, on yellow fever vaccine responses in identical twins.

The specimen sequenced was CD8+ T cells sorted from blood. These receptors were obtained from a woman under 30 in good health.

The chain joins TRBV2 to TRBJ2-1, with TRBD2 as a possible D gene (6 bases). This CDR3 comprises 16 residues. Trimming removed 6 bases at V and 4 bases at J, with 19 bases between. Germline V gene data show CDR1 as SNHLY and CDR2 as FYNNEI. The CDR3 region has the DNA TGTGCCAGCAGAGGATTTGCTAGCGCGGATTACAATGAGCAGTTCTTC. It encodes CASRGFASADYNEQFF.

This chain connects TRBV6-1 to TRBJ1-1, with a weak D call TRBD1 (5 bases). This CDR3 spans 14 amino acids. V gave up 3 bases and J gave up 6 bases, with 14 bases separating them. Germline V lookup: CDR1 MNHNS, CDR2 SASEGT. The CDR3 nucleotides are TGTGCCAGCAGTGATCAGGGCGGTCGCGCTGAAGCTTTCTTT. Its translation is CASSDQGGRAEAFF.

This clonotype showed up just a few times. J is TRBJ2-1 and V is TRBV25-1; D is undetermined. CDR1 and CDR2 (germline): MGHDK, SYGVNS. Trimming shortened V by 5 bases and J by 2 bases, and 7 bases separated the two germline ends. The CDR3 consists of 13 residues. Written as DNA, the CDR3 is TGTGCCAGCAGTAGGGTAGCCTACAATGAGCAGTTCTTC. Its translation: CASSRVAYNEQFF.

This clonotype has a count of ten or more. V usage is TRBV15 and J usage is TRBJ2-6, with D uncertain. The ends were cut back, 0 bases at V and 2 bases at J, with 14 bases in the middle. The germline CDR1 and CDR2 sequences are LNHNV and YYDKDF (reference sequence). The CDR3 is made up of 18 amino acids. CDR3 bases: TGTGCCACCAGCAGAGATGATGTTATCCCGGCTGGGGCCAACGTCCTGACTTTC. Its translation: CATSRDDVIPAGANVLTF. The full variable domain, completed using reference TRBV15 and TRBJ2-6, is DAMVIQNPRYQVTQFGKPVTLSCSQTLNHNVMYWYQQKSSQAPKLLFHYYDKDFNNEADTPDNFQSRRPNTSFCFLDIRSPGLGDTAMYLCATSRDDVIPAGANVLTFGAGSRLTVL.

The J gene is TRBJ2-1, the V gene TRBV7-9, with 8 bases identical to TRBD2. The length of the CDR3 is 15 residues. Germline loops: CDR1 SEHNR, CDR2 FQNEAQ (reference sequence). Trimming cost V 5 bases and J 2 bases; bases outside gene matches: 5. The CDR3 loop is CASSQSGSPYNEQFF. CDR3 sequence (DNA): TGTGCCAGCAGCCAGAGCGGGAGCCCCTACAATGAGCAGTTCTTC.

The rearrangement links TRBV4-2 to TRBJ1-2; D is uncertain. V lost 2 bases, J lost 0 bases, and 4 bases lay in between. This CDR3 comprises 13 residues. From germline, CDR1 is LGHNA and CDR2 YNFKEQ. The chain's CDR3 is CASSQTANYGYTF. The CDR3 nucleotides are TGTGCCAGCAGCCAAACAGCTAACTATGGCTACACCTTC.

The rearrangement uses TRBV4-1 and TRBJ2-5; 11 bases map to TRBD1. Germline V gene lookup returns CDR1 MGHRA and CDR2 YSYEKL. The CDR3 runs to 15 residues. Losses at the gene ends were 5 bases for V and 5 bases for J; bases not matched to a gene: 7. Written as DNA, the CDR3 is TGCGCCAGCAGCATGCGGACAGGGGGCGCGGAGACCCAGTACTTC. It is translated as CASSMRTGGAETQYF.

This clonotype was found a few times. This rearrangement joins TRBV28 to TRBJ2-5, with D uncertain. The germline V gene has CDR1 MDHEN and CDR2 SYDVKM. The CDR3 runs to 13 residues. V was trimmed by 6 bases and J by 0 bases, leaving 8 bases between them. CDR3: CASREAYQETQYF. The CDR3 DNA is TGTGCCAGCAGAGAGGCGTACCAAGAGACCCAGTACTTC.

The CDR3 nucleotides are TGTGCCATCAGTGACGCCGGACAGGGGGCTAAAGAGACCCAGTACTTC. It yields the protein CAISDAGQGAKETQYF. This sequence joins TRBV10-3 and TRBJ2-5; 11 bases line up with TRBD1. Per the germline V gene, CDR1 is ENHRY and CDR2 is SYGVKD. The CDR3 consists of 16 residues. V shed 3 bases and J 3 bases; nucleotides not matched to a gene: 6.

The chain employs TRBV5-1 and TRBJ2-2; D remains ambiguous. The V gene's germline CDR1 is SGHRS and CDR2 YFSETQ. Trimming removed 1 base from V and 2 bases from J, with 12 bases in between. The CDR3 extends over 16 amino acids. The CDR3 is CASSLPQAGNTGELFF. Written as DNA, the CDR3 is TGCGCCAGCAGCTTGCCCCAGGCTGGAAACACCGGGGAGCTGTTTTTT.

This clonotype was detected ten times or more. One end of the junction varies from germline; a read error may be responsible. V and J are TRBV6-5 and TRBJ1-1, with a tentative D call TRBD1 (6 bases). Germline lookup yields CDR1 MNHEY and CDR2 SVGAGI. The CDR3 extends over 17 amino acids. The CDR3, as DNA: TGTGCCAGCAGTTACTCGGGGGGCAGGGAGCCCTTCAGCCCGGCTTCCTTT. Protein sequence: CASSYSGGREPFSPASF.

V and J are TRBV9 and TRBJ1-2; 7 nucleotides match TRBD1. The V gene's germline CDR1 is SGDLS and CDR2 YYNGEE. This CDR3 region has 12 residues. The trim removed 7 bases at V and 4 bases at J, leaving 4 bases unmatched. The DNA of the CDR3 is TGTGCCAGCCAGGGGGGGATCTATGGCTACACCTTC. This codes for CASQGGIYGYTF.

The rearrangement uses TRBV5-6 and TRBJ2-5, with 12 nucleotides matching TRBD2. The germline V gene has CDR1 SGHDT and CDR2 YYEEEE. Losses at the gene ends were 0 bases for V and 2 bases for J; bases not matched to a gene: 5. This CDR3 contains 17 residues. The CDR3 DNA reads TGTGCCAGCAGCTTGGGGACTAGCGGGACTGAGCAAGAGACCCAGTACTTC. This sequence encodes CASSLGTSGTEQETQYF.

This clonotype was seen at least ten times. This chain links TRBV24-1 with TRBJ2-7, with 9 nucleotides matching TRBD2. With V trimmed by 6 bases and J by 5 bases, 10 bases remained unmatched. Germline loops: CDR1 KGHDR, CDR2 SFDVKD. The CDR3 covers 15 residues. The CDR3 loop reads CATSNAGGPVNEQYF. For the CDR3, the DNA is TGTGCCACCAGTAACGCGGGAGGGCCTGTAAACGAGCAGTACTTC.

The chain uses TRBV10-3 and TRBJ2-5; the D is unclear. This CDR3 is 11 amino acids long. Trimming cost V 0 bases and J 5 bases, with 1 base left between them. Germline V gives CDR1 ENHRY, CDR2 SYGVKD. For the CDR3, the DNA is TGTGCCATCAGTGAGTCGGAGACCCAGTACTTC. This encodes CAISESETQYF.

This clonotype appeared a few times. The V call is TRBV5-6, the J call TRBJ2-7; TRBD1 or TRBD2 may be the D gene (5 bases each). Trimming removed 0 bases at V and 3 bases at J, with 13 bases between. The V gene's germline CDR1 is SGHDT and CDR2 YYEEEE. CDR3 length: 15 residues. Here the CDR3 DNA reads TGTGCCAGCAGCTTGGGAGGGACCAATTACTACGAGCAGTACTTC. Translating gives CASSLGGTNYYEQYF.

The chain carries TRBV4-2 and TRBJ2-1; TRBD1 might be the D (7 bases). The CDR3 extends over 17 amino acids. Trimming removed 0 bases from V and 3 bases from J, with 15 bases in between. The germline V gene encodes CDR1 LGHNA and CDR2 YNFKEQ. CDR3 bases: TGTGCCAGCAGCCAAGAGGGGCAGGGGGGAGGCTACAATGAGCAGTTCTTC. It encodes CASSQEGQGGGYNEQFF.

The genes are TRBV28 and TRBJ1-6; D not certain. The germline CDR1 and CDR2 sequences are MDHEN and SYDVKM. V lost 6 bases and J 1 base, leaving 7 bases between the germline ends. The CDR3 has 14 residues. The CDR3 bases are TGTGCCAGCAGCCTGGATTCCTATAATTCACCCCTCCACTTT. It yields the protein CASSLDSYNSPLHF.

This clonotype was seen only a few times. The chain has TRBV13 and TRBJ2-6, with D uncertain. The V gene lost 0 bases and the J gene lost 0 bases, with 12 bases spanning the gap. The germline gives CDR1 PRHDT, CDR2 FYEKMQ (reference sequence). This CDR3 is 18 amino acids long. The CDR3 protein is CASSLGGPEISGANVLTF. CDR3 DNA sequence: TGTGCCAGCAGCTTAGGCGGCCCAGAGATCTCTGGGGCCAACGTCCTGACTTTC.

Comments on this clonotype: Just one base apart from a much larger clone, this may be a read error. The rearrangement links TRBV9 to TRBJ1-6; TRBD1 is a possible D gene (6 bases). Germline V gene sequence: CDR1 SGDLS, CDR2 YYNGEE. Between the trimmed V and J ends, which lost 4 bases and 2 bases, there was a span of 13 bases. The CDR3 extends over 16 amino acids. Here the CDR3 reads CASSKTGDAYNSPLHF. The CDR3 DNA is TGTGCCAGCAGCAAGACAGGTGACGCCTATAATTCACCCCTCCACTTT.

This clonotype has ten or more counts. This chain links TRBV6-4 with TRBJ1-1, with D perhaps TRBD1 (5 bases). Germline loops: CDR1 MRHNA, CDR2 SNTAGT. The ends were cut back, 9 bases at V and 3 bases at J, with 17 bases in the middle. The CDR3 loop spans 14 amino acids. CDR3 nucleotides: TGTGCCAGTTCCGCCACCGGGGGGGACACTGAAGCTTTCTTT. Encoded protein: CASSATGGDTEAFF.